Sequencing of this T cell receptor (beta chain) was carried out in a study of blood T cell repertoires in COVID-19. Study summary: The study drew acute and convalescent COVID-19 samples from the United States, Italy and Spain. PBMCs, B-cell-depleted T cells, or T cells were the source of the cDNA or gDNA that made up the material.

V was pared by 9 bases and J by 0 bases, with 18 bases between. The CDR3 totals 16 residues. Germline loops: CDR1 KGHSH, CDR2 LQKENI. Cohorts were based on clinical histories the participants reported. In the original analysis: How many nucleated cells were present was estimated from reference gene primer amplification. The table came from immunoSEQ multiplex PCR; TCRdb's copy has only in-frame clones and leaves some out. The DNA gave D and trimming, while V, J and clone size come from that table. In the table there are 150,000 to 200,000 clones, roughly 90% of which are singletons. The specimen sequenced was PBMCs or T cells enriched from blood (not recorded which). The V gene is TRBV18, the J gene TRBJ1-3; D may be TRBD1 (5 bases). This receptor was taken from a woman aged 18-29 years who had recovered from COVID-19. Written as DNA, the CDR3 is TGTGCCAGTTCTAGCCGGGACGGGGGCTCTGGAAACACCATATATTTT. Translated: CASSSRDGGSGNTIYF.